Below, 15 T cell receptor beta chains from the same sample are listed, as sequenced in a study of T-cell reconstitution after alpha-beta-depleted transplantation in children. This sample's TCRbeta library carried unique molecular identifier barcodes. TCRdb re-derived calls from the PCR reads in MiXCR, one entry per CDR3 protein. The repertoire has about 980,000 distinct CDR3 sequences, about 31% of them found once; the top ten carry around 30%. This material consisted of PBMCs, mostly from graft donor cells, taken 360 days after TCRalphabeta/CD19-depleted stem cell transplant. These receptors were taken from a boy under two years old who had a stem cell transplant for SCID, so the T cells may come from the graft donor.

This chain joins TRBV5-5 and TRBJ1-5; maybe TRBD1 (6 bases). Per the germline V gene, CDR1 is SGHKS and CDR2 is YYEKEE (reference sequence). This CDR3 contains 16 residues. Between the trimmed V and J ends, which lost 4 bases and 0 bases, there was a span of 14 bases. The CDR3 sequence is CASSRGHTDSNQPQHF. CDR3 coding DNA: TGTGCCAGCAGCAGGGGACACACCGATAGCAATCAGCCCCAGCATTTT.

The chain has TRBV5-1 and TRBJ2-5, with D perhaps TRBD1 (6 bases). Germline V CDR1 and CDR2: SGHRS, YFSETQ. The germline V and J ends were trimmed by 7 bases and 4 bases, with 14 bases remaining between them. CDR3 length equals 13 residues. CDR3 amino acids: CASWNRDGETQYF. CDR3 bases: TGCGCCAGCTGGAACAGGGACGGAGAGACCCAGTACTTC.

The rearrangement joins TRBV2 to TRBJ1-2; D perhaps matches TRBD1 (5 bases). V gave up 4 bases and J gave up 4 bases, with 13 bases separating them. CDR3 size: 14 residues. Germline-derived CDR1 and CDR2 are SNHLY and FYNNEI. The DNA for the CDR3 is TGTGCCAGCAGTGGGGCTTGGCAGGGCTATGGCTACACCTTC. Translated, it gives CASSGAWQGYGYTF.

This clonotype appeared a few times. The rearrangement links TRBV10-3 to TRBJ2-7; the match to TRBD2 covers 9 bases. The CDR3 spans 18 residues. Losses at the gene ends were 2 bases for V and 0 bases for J; bases not matched to a gene: 11. Germline lookup yields CDR1 ENHRY and CDR2 SYGVKD. The CDR3 nucleotides read TGTGCCATCAGTGAGACCGGGACTAGCCTCCCGAGCTCCTACGAGCAGTACTTC. Protein: CAISETGTSLPSSYEQYF.

In this sample, this clonotype turned up a few times. V usage is TRBV20-1 and J usage is TRBJ2-1; D is perhaps TRBD2 (5 bases). The CDR3 covers 13 residues. V lost 6 bases, J lost 4 bases, and 13 bases lay in between. Germline assignment: CDR1 DFQATT and CDR2 SNEGSKA (reference sequence). The CDR3 is CSARASPYNEQFF. The CDR3 nucleotides are TGCAGTGCGCGGGCCTCCCCTTACAATGAGCAGTTCTTC.

This clonotype was seen many times. This chain joins TRBV7-8 and TRBJ2-7, with 12 bases fitting TRBD1. CDR3 length equals 15 residues. The germline CDR1 and CDR2 sequences are SGHVS and FQNEAQ. V lost 5 bases to trimming and J lost 4 bases; unmatched junction nucleotides: 6. The CDR3, as DNA: TGTGCCAGCAGCCGAGGGACAGGGGGCATATACGAGCAGTACTTC. It encodes CASSRGTGGIYEQYF.

This clonotype was observed a few times. The chain employs TRBV7-2 and TRBJ2-7, with 9 bases aligning to TRBD2. J gave up 4 bases and V 4 bases, and 14 bases lay outside the gene matches. Germline V gene data show CDR1 as SGHTA and CDR2 as FQGNSA. This CDR3 is built from 17 residues. This CDR3 reads CASSSPPGSGGPYEQYF. The CDR3 DNA sequence: TGTGCCAGCAGCTCTCCTCCAGGGAGCGGGGGGCCATACGAGCAGTACTTC.

This clonotype was recorded a few times. The chain uses TRBV19 and TRBJ2-2, with D perhaps TRBD2 (5 bases). V was cut by 5 bases and J by 1 base, with 14 bases left in between. From germline, CDR1 is LNHDA and CDR2 SQIVND (reference sequence). The CDR3 has 16 amino acids. The chain's CDR3 is CASSSPRAGNTGELFF. CDR3 in DNA: TGTGCCAGTAGTTCCCCCCGGGCGGGGAACACCGGGGAGCTGTTTTTT.

The chain links TRBV20-1 to TRBJ1-3; D remains unclear. Germline loops: CDR1 DFQATT, CDR2 SNEGSKA (reference sequence). Trimming left V 3 bases short and J 4 bases short, with 10 bases between. CDR3 length: 13 amino acids. CDR3 residues: CSASTTFGNTIYF. The CDR3 DNA reads TGCAGTGCTAGTACGACATTCGGAAACACCATATATTTT.

This clonotype came up a few times. The rearrangement uses TRBV12-3 or TRBV12-4 and TRBJ2-1; maybe TRBD2 (6 bases). The CDR3 totals 17 residues. V lost 4 bases and J 0 bases, leaving 16 bases between the germline ends. The CDR3: CASSSEGPPVSYNEQFF. CDR3 DNA sequence: TGTGCCAGCAGTTCGGAGGGGCCTCCCGTCTCCTACAATGAGCAGTTCTTC.

The V call is TRBV21-1, the J call TRBJ1-2. TRBV21-1 is marked as a pseudogene. The CDR3 totals 15 residues. The chain's CDR3 is CASSTRENNDYGYTF. CDR3 bases: TGTGCCAGCAGCACAAGGGAGAATAACGACTATGGCTACACCTTC.

V is TRBV10-3 and J is TRBJ2-3; 12 bases match TRBD2. V lost 2 bases, J lost 3 bases, and 6 bases stayed unmatched. This CDR3 is built from 17 residues. CDR1 is ENHRY, CDR2 SYGVKD, per germline. CDR3 amino acids: CAISERASGGETDTQYF. For the CDR3, the DNA is TGTGCCATCAGTGAGCGGGCTAGCGGGGGGGAAACAGATACGCAGTATTTT.

This clonotype has more than one count but fewer than ten. V usage is TRBV4-2 and J usage is TRBJ2-5; D remains ambiguous. CDR1 is LGHNA and CDR2 is YNFKEQ in the germline V gene. The CDR3 is 15 amino acids. V lost 1 base and J 2 bases, leaving 11 bases between the germline ends. CDR3 residues: CASSQGEHVQETQYF. CDR3 sequence (DNA): TGTGCCAGCAGCCAAGGCGAACACGTACAAGAGACCCAGTACTTC.

This clonotype was recorded a few times. The genes are TRBV5-1 and TRBJ2-3; tentatively, D is TRBD2 (6 bases). CDR1 and CDR2 (germline): SGHRS, YFSETQ. Trimming shortened V by 1 base and J by 3 bases, and 15 bases separated the two germline ends. CDR3 length equals 16 residues. The CDR3 sequence is CASSLPVLGGTDTQYF. CDR3 sequence (DNA): TGCGCCAGCAGCTTGCCAGTGCTAGGAGGGACAGATACGCAGTATTTT.

This clonotype was detected only a few times. The chain carries TRBV20-1 and TRBJ2-2, with 8 bases matching TRBD2. J was trimmed by 6 bases and V by 4 bases; bases with no gene match: 7. The CDR3 runs to 14 residues. In germline, CDR1 is DFQATT, CDR2 SNEGSKA (reference sequence). This CDR3 is CSATTSVVPGELFF. CDR3 sequence (DNA): TGCAGTGCTACGACTAGCGTCGTCCCCGGGGAGCTGTTTTTT.